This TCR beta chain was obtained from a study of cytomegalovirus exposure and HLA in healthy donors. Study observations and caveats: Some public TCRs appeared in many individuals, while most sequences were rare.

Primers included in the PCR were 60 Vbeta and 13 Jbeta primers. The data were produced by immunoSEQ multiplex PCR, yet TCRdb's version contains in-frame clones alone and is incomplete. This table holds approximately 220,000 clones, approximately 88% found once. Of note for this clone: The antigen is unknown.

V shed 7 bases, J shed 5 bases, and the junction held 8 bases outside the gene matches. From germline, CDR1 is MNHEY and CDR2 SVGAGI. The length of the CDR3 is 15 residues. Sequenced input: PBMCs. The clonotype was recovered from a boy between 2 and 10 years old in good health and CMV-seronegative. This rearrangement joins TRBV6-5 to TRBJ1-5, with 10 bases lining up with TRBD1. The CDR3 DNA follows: TGTGCCAGCACCCCGACAGGGGGCCAGGATCAGCCCCAGCATTTT. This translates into CASTPTGGQDQPQHF.